The present TCR beta chain was sequenced within a study of blood T cell repertoires in COVID-19 (dated by TCRdb to about 2020). With regard to the full study: The collaborator samples originated in the United States, Italy and Spain and spanned the acute and convalescent phases of COVID-19. The samples were drawn from two sources: the first 160 participants of the ongoing ImmuneRACE study, and 1,200 or so subjects contributed by 6 global collaborators. Where available, HLA class I and class II types were obtained from metadata supplied by the sample provider rather than from assay-based typing. The prospective study material was composed of cDNA or gDNA derived from T cells, B-cell-depleted T cells, or PBMCs. The sample metadata nearly always contained a de-identified subject ID, COVID-19 status, age in years and sex. Subjects who had been exposed to COVID-19, were actively infected with it, or had recovered from it provided the deeply sampled blood TCRbeta repertoires that made up the dataset. The repertoires were released in a freely available public database intended as a resource for research on the immune response to SARS-CoV-2.

The collaborating institutions used their own protocols to collect whole blood in K2EDTA tubes. For TCRbeta analysis, collaborator samples were shipped as frozen whole blood, as isolated PBMCs, or as DNA extracted from either sample type. Counted from cysteine to phenylalanine, this CDR3 has 14 amino acids. Only the CDR3 portion is preserved as DNA: 42 bases, with reading frame beginning at the first base. The trim is 4 bases for V and 7 bases for J, with a gap of 14 bases between the germline ends. The germline V gene gives CDR1 as ENHRY and CDR2 as SYGVKD. Broader findings and caveats from the paper: The quantity of clinical and demographic metadata differed by source and by participant and was supplied without curation.

Comment on this clone: No antigen is known for it. Base qualities were left out, and no much larger clone turns up one base away.

TCRbeta CDR3 regions were amplified from genomic DNA by means of the immunoSEQ Assay, a bias-controlled multiplex PCR. As for the original processing: The number of nucleated cells in each sample was estimated from the amplification of reference gene primers within the assay. To quantify the absolute abundance of each unique TCRbeta CDR3 rearrangement, sequence reads were collapsed and filtered. Productive Simpson clonality was computed per sample as the square root of Simpson's diversity index over productive rearrangements. The immuneACCESS repertoire file appears here via TCRdb, limited to in-frame rearrangements. These files lack a portion of the clones; in checked studies, under half of the deficit traces to unresolved V genes, and the cause of the others is not known. V and J calls plus clone size are reproduced from that table; the DNA served to infer D and trimming. The table for this sample lists roughly 290,000 clones; around four fifths of them were counted only once. The top ten constitute over 3.5% of the sample.

The source of this sequence is a woman between 45 and 65 years old with active or convalescent COVID-19. Sample: peripheral blood. The chain employs TRBV10-3 and TRBJ1-5, with no confidently assigned D gene. The DNA sequence is as follows: TGTGCCATCAGTGTATCACGGGAGGGACAGCCCCAGCATTTT. It is translated as CAISVSREGQPQHF.